Shown below are 2 T cell receptor beta chains from a single sample sequenced in a study of beta chain features in type 1 diabetes. Findings and caveats of the study: The study found moderately but significantly shorter TCRB CDR3s in all four CD4+ subsets of Type 1 diabetes patients.

The antigens of these receptors remain unknown. All of the isolated RNA was reverse transcribed, so expressed TCRB transcripts were sequenced. The table came from immunoSEQ multiplex PCR; TCRdb's copy has only in-frame clones and leaves some out. The sample has 300,000 to 400,000 clones, 7% to 10% seen once. The sequenced material came from central memory CD4+ T cells from blood. The receptors shown here come from a young man with type 1 diabetes.

This clone was seen more than once but under ten times. V is TRBV18 and J is TRBJ2-7, with D perhaps being TRBD1 or TRBD2 (7 bases each). Germline values: CDR1 KGHSH, CDR2 LQKENI. The CDR3 extends over 14 amino acids. The V end lost 8 bases, the J end lost 0 bases, and 14 bases lay between the germline ends. CDR3: CASGEGQSSYEQYF. In DNA, the CDR3 is TGTGCCAGCGGGGAGGGACAGTCCTCCTACGAGCAGTACTTC.

This clone showed up just a few times. Other DNA sequences in the same sample also yield this CDR3. The rearrangement joins TRBV7-2 to TRBJ2-1; 8 nucleotides match TRBD1. CDR1 and CDR2 (germline): SGHTA, FQGNSA. Trimming at V came to 1 base and at J to 2 bases, leaving 4 bases not matched to a gene. This CDR3 spans 16 amino acids. The CDR3 region is CASSLVGTGAYNEQFF. The CDR3 DNA reads TGTGCCAGCAGCTTAGTGGGGACAGGAGCCTACAATGAGCAGTTCTTC.